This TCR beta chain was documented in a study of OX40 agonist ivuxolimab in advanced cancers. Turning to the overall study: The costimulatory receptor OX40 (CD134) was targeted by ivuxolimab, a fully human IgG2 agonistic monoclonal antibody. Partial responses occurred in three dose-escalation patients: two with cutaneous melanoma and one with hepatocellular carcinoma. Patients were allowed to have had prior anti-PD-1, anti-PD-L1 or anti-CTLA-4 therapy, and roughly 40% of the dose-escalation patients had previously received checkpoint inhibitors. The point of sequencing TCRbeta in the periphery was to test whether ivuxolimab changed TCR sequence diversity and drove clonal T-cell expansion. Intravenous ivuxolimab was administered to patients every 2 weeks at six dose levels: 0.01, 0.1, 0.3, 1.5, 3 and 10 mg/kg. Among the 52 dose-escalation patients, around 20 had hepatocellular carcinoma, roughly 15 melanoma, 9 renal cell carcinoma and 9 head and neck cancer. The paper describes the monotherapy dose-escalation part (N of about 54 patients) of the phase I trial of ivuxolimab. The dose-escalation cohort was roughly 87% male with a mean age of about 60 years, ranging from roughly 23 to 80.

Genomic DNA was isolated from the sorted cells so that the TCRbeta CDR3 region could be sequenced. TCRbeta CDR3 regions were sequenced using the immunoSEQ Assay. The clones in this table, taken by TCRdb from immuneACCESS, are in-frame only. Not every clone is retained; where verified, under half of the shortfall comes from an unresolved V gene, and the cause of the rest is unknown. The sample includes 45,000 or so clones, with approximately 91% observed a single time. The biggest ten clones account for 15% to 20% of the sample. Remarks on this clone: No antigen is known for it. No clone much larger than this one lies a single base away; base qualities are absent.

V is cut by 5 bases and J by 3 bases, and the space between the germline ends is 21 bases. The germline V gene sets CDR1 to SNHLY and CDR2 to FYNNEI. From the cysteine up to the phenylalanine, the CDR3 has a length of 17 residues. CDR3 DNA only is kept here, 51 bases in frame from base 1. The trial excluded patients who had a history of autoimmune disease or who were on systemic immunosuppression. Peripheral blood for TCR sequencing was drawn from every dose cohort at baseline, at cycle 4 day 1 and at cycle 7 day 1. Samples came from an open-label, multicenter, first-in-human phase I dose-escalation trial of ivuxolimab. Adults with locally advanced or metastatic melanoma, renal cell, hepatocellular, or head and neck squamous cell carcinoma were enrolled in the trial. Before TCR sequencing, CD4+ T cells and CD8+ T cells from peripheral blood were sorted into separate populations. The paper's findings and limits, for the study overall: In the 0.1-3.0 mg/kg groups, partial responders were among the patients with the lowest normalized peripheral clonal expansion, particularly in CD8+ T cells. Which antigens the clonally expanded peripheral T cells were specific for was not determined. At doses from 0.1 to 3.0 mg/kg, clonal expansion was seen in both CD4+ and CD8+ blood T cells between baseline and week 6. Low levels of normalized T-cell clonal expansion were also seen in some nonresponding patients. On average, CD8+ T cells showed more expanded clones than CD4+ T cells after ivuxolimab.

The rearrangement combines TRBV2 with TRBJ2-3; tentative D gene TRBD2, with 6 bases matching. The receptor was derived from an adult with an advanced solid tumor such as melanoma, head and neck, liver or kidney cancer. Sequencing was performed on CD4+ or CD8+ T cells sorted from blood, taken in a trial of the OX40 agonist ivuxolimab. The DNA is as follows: TGTGCCAGCAGTTCTGCCCGGTGGACCGGGGGAACAGATACGCAGTATTTT. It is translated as CASSSARWTGGTDTQYF. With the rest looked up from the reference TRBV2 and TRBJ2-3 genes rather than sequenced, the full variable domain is EPEVTQTPSHQVTQMGQEVILRCVPISNHLYFYWYRQILGQKVEFLVSFYNNEISEKSEIFDDQFSVERPDGSNFTLKIRSTKLEDSAMYFCASSSARWTGGTDTQYFGPGTRLTVL.